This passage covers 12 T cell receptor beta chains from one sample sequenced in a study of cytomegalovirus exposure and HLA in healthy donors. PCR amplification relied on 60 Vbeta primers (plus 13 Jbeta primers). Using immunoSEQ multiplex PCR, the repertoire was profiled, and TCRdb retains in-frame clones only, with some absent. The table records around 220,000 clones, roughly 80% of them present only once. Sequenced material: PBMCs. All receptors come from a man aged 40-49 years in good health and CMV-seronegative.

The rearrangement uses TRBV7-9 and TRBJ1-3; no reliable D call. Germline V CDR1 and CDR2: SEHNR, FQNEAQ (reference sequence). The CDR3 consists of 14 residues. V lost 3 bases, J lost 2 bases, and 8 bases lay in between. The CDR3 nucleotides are TGTGCCAGCAGCTTCCGAGAGGCTGGAAACACCATATATTTT. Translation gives CASSFREAGNTIYF.

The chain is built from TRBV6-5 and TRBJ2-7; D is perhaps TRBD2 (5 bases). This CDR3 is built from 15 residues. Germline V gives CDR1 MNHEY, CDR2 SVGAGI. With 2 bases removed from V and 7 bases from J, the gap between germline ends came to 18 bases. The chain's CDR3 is CASSYIFGAREEQYF. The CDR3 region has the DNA TGTGCCAGCAGTTACATCTTTGGAGCGAGGGAGGAGCAGTACTTC.

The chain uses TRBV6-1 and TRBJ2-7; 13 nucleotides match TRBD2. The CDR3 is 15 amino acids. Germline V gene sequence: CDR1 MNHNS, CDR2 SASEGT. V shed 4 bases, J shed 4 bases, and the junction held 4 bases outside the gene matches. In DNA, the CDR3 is TGTGCCAGCAGTGCCGGACTAGCGGGAGTGTACGAGCAGTACTTC. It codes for CASSAGLAGVYEQYF.

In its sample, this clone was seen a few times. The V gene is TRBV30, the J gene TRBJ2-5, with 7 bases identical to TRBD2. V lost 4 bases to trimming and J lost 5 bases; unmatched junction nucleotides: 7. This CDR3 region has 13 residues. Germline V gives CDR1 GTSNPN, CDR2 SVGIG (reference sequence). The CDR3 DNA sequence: TGTGCCTGGACTTGGCGGGGGAGGGAGACCCAGTACTTC. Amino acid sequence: CAWTWRGRETQYF.

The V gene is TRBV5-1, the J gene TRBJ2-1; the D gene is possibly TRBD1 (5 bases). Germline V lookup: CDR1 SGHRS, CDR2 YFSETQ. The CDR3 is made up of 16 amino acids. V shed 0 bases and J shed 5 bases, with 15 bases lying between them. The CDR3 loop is CASSLDRYSQNNEQFF. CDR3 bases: TGCGCCAGCAGCTTGGACAGGTACAGCCAAAACAATGAGCAGTTCTTC.

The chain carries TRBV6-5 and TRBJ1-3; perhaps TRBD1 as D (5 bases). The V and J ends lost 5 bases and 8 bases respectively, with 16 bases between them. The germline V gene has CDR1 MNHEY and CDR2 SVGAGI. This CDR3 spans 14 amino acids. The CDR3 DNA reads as TGTGCCAGCAGTGAAGGGGTCGGGAGGGACACCATATATTTT. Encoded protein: CASSEGVGRDTIYF.

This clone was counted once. CDR3 DNA sequence: TGTGCCAGCAGCCTTACGACTAGCGGGAGGGTTAAGCAGTTCTTC. Residues: CASSLTTSGRVKQFF. The chain links TRBV7-2 to TRBJ2-1; 14 positions agree with TRBD2. There are 15 residues in the CDR3. Germline CDR1 is SGHTA and CDR2 is FQGNSA. After removal of 5 bases from V and 11 bases from J, the junction contained 8 bases not matched to a gene. Filled out from reference TRBV7-2 and TRBJ2-1, the complete variable domain reads GAGVSQSPSNKVTEKGKDVELRCDPISGHTALYWYRQSLGQGLEFLIYFQGNSAPDKSGLPSDRFSAERTGGSVSTLTIQRTQQEDSAVYLCASSLTTSGRVKQFFGPGTRLTVL.

For the CDR3, the DNA is TGTGCCAGCAGCGTAGATTTAAGGGGGGATACGCAGTATTTT. It encodes CASSVDLRGDTQYF. This rearrangement joins TRBV9 to TRBJ2-3, with a tentative D call TRBD1 (6 bases). Trimming stripped 0 bases from V and 6 bases from J, with 11 bases between. Germline V CDR1 and CDR2: SGDLS, YYNGEE. The CDR3 is 14 amino acids.

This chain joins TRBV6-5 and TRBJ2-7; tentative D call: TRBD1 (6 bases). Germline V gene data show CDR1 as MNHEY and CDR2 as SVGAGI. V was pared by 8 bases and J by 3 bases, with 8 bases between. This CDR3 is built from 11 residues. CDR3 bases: TGTGCCAGCGGGGACAACTACGAGCAGTACTTC. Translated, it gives CASGDNYEQYF.

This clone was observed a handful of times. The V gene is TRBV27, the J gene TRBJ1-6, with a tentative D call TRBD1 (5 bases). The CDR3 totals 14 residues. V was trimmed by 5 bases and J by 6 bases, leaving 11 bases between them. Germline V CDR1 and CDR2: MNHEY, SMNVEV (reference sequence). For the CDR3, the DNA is TGTGCCAGCAGTAGATCAGGGATTAATTCACCCCTCCACTTT. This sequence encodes CASSRSGINSPLHF.

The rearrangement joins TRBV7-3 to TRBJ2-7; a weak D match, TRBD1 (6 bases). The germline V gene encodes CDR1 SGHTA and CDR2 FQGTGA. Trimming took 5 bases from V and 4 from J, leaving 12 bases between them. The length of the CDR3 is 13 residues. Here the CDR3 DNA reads TGTGCCAGCAGCGCCCAACAGGGATACGAGCAGTACTTC. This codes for CASSAQQGYEQYF.

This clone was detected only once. The CDR3: CASTNQPGAYGYTF. CDR3 bases: TGCGCCAGCACCAACCAGCCAGGGGCCTATGGCTACACCTTC. This chain connects TRBV4-1 to TRBJ1-2; D possibly corresponds to TRBD1 (6 bases). This CDR3 contains 14 residues. Germline lookup yields CDR1 MGHRA and CDR2 YSYEKL. Trimming took off 7 bases at V and 4 bases at J, with 16 bases between the two ends.